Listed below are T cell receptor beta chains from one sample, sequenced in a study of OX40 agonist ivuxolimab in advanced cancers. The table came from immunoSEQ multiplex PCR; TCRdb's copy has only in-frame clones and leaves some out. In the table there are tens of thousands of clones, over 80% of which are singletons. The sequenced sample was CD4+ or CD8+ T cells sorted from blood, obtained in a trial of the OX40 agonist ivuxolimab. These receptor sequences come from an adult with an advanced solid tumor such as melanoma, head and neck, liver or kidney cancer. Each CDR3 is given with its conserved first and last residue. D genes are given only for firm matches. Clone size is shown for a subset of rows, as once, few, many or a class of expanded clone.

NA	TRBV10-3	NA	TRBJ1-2	CAISDLVRGEFYGYTF	TGTGCCATCAGTGATCTGGTCAGGGGTGAATTCTATGGCTACACCTTC
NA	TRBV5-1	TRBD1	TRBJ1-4	CASSFSGTENEKLFF	TGCGCCAGCAGCTTCAGCGGGACAGAGAATGAAAAACTGTTTTTT
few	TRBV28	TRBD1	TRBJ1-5	CASSLTGNNQPQHF	TGTGCCAGCAGTCTGACAGGGAACAATCAGCCCCAGCATTTT
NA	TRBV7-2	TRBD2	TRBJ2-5	CASSRRAGGSQETQYF	TGTGCCAGCAGCCGTAGAGCGGGGGGTAGCCAAGAGACCCAGTACTTC
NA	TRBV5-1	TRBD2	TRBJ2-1	CASSFSGGARNEQFF	TGCGCCAGCAGCTTTAGCGGGGGGGCGCGCAATGAGCAGTTCTTC
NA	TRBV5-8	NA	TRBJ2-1	CASSLVSVSRANEQFF	TGTGCCAGCAGCTTGGTTTCCGTTAGCAGGGCGAATGAGCAGTTCTTC
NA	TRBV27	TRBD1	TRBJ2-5	CASSSSRTGGATQYF	TGTGCCAGCAGTTCATCGCGGACAGGGGGCGCGACCCAGTACTTC
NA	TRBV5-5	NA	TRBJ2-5	CASSYKGPDAGRLETQYF	TGTGCCAGCAGCTATAAAGGGCCGGACGCGGGCCGTCTAGAGACCCAGTACTTC
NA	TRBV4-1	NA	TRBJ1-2	CASSQGTGRGSYGYTF	TGCGCCAGCAGCCAAGGGACGGGTCGTGGGAGCTATGGCTACACCTTC
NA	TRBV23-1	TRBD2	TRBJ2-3	CASTYTSGGTTDTQYF	TGCGCCAGCACCTACACTAGCGGGGGTACCACAGATACGCAGTATTTT
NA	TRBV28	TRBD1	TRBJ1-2	CASTFGWTGVNYGYTF	TGTGCCAGCACTTTCGGCTGGACAGGGGTTAACTATGGCTACACCTTC
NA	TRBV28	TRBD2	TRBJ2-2	CASSLGTSGGLWGTGELFF	TGTGCCAGCAGCTTAGGGACTAGCGGGGGACTTTGGGGCACCGGGGAGCTGTTTTTT
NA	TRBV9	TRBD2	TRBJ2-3	CASSVQAGGLGSTDTQYF	TGTGCCAGCAGCGTACAAGCGGGGGGGCTCGGGAGCACAGATACGCAGTATTTT
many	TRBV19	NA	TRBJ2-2	CASSIRWEDTGELFF	TGTGCCAGTAGTATTCGGTGGGAGGACACCGGGGAGCTGTTTTTT
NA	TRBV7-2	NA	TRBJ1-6	CASSFGNRVSNSPLHF	TGTGCCAGCAGCTTTGGAAACAGGGTCTCAAATTCACCCCTCCACTTT
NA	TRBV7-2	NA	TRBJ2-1	CASSLLIARGSYNEQFF	TGTGCCAGCAGCTTACTTATTGCGAGGGGTTCCTACAATGAGCAGTTCTTC
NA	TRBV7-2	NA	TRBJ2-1	CASSLGIRVLNNEQFF	TGTGCCAGCAGCTTAGGGATAAGGGTTCTTAACAATGAGCAGTTCTTC
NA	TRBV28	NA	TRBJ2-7	CASSLGGGPYEQYF	TGTGCCAGCAGTTTAGGAGGGGGCCCCTACGAGCAGTACTTC
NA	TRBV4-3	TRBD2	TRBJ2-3	CASSQGRGGSGYTDTQYF	TGCGCCAGCAGCCAAGGCCGGGGGGGTAGCGGGTACACAGATACGCAGTATTTT
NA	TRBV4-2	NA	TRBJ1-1	CASSGGLASDTEAFF	TGTGCCAGCAGCGGGGGATTGGCATCCGACACTGAAGCTTTCTTT
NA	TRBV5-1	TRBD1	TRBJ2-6	CASSLATQGAAAGANVLTF	TGCGCCAGCAGCTTGGCCACTCAGGGGGCCGCGGCTGGGGCCAACGTCCTGACTTTC
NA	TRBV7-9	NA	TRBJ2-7	CASSLGVGSYEQYF	TGTGCCAGCAGCTTAGGGGTGGGCTCCTACGAGCAGTACTTC
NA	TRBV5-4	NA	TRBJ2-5	CASSLARGNKETQYF	TGTGCCAGCAGCTTGGCCAGAGGAAACAAAGAGACCCAGTACTTC
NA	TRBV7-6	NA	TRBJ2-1	CASSSGAEGMRINEQFF	TGTGCCAGCAGCTCCGGGGCCGAGGGGATGCGGATAAATGAGCAGTTCTTC
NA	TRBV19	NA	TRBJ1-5	CASSMGRVGPLGSNQPQHF	TGTGCCAGTAGTATGGGGCGGGTTGGCCCTCTGGGAAGCAATCAGCCCCAGCATTTT
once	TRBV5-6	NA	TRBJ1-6	CASSLFQYSDSPLHF	TGTGCCAGCAGCTTGTTCCAATACTCGGATTCACCCCTCCACTTT
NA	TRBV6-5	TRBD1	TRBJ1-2	CASSYSIPGGGYTF	TGTGCCAGCAGTTACTCGATTCCAGGGGGGGGCTACACCTTC
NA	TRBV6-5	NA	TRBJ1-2	CASSPDRILGYTF	TGTGCCAGCAGCCCCGACAGGATCCTGGGCTACACCTTC
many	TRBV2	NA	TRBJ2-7	CASSEVSGSSGEQYF	TGTGCCAGCAGTGAAGTTAGCGGATCCTCTGGCGAGCAGTACTTC
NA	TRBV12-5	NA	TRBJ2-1	CASGAHTGLSDPNEQFF	TGTGCTAGTGGTGCACACACGGGACTCAGCGACCCCAATGAGCAGTTCTTC
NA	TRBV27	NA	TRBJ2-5	CASSPRQVQETQYF	TGTGCCAGCAGTCCAAGACAGGTACAAGAGACCCAGTACTTC
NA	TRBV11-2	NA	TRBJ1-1	CASSLGRTVTEAFF	TGTGCCAGCAGCTTAGGCAGGACGGTAACTGAAGCTTTCTTT
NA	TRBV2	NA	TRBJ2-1	CASSGDSSSYNEQFF	TGTGCCAGCAGTGGCGACTCAAGCTCCTACAATGAGCAGTTCTTC
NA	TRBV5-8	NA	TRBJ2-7	CASSLWGAYEQYF	TGTGCCAGCAGCTTGTGGGGGGCCTACGAGCAGTACTTC
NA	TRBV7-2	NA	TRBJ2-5	CASSLESSVETQYF	TGTGCCAGCAGCTTAGAGTCCAGCGTGGAGACCCAGTACTTC
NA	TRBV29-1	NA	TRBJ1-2	CSVLNTANYGYTF	TGCAGCGTCTTAAACACGGCTAACTATGGCTACACCTTC
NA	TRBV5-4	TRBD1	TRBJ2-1	CASSLPPGTDVNEQFF	TGTGCCAGCAGCTTGCCACCCGGGACAGATGTCAATGAGCAGTTCTTC
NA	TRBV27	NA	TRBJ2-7	CASRGLLPYEQYF	TGTGCCAGCAGAGGACTTTTACCCTACGAGCAGTACTTC
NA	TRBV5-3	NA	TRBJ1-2	CARSLLAGSHGYTF	TGTGCCAGAAGCTTGTTAGCGGGCAGTCACGGCTACACCTTC
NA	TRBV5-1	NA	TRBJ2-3	CASSPGPGQTDTQYF	TGCGCCAGCAGCCCCGGACCCGGGCAGACAGATACGCAGTATTTT
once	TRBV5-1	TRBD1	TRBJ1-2	CASSDGTVGRSYGYTF	TGCGCCAGCAGCGACGGGACAGTTGGAAGAAGCTATGGCTACACCTTC
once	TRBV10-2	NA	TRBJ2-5	CASSPKETQYF	TGCGCCAGCAGTCCAAAAGAGACCCAGTACTTC
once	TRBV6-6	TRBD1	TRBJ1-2	CASRRRKLGTEEGYTF	TGTGCCAGCAGGCGCCGAAAGTTGGGGACAGAAGAAGGCTACACCTTC
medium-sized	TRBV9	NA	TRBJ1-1	CASSPSYVRANTEAFF	TGTGCCAGCAGCCCCAGTTATGTGAGGGCGAACACTGAAGCTTTCTTT
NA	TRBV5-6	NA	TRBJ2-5	CASSLNGQLGETQYF	TGTGCCAGCAGCTTGAACGGACAACTAGGGGAGACCCAGTACTTC
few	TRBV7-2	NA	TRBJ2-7	CASSLAATFYEQYF	TGTGCCAGCAGCTTAGCGGCGACTTTTTACGAGCAGTACTTC
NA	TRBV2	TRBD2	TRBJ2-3	CASKGLAVDTQYF	TGTGCCAGCAAGGGACTAGCGGTAGATACGCAGTATTTT